This record looks at one T cell receptor beta chain sequence and its context. What it recognizes is unknown. V lost 0 bases, J lost 11 bases, and 14 bases lay in between. The CDR3 extends over 13 amino acids. CDR1 SGHRS and CDR2 YFSETQ come from the germline V gene. The record originates from a study of cytomegalovirus exposure and HLA in healthy donors. Findings of the study overall: Among TCR sequences, most were rare, though some public TCRs appeared in many donors. Roughly even sequencing depth across donors was the assumption behind the presence/absence analyses. There were about 160 TCR beta chains listed as cytomegalovirus-associated.

PCR used 60 Vbeta primers and 13 Jbeta primers. Method: immunoSEQ multiplex PCR; TCRdb's copy keeps in-frame clones and lacks some. This sample yields about 120,000 clones, of which approximately 80% are seen a single time; 1.5% to 2% belongs to the top ten. Sequencing was performed on PBMCs. The J gene is TRBJ2-5, the V gene TRBV5-1; TRBD1 might be the D (5 bases). The clonotype was recovered from a man in his forties in good health and CMV-seronegative. In nucleotides, the CDR3 is TGCGCCAGCAGCTTGGGGCAGGGTATTGAGCAGTACTTC. Its translation: CASSLGQGIEQYF.